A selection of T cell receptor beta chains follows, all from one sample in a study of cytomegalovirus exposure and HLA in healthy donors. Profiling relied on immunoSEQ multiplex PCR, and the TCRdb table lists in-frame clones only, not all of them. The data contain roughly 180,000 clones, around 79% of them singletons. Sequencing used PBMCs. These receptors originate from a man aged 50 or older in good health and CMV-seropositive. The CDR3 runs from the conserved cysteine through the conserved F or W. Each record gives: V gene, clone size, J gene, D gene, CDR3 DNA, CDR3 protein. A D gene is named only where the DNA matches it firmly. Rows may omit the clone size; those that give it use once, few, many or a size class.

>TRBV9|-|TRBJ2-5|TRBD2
TGTGCCAGCAGCGTAGGGGCTAGCGGGGGCGTCGAGACCCAGTACTTC
CASSVGASGGVETQYF
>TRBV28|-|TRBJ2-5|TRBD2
TGTGCCAGCAGCTTGCTAGCGGGGGTGCCCCAAGAGACCCAGTACTTC
CASSLLAGVPQETQYF
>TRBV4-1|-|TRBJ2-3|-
TGCGCCAGCAGCCTTTTAGGGGAGGAGGATACGCAGTATTTT
CASSLLGEEDTQYF
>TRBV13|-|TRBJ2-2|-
TGTGCCAGCACCCGACAGTTCACCGGGGAGCTGTTTTTT
CASTRQFTGELFF
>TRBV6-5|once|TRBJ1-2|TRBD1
TGTGCCACCCGGACAGGGGGGGAAGGCTACACCTTC
CATRTGGEGYTF
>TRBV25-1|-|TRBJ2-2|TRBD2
TGTGCCAGCAGCCCTGGGGGGGGACGGACCGGGGAGCTGTTTTTT
CASSPGGGRTGELFF
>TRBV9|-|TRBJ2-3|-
TGTGCCAGCAGCGTGCAGGCAACGCGGGTCACAGATACGCAGTATTTT
CASSVQATRVTDTQYF
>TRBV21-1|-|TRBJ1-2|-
TGTGCCAGCAGCAAAGGGCGGTATTCGAACTATGGCTACACCTTC
CASSKGRYSNYGYTF
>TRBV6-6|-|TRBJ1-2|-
TGTGCCAGCATAAGCGACTTCGGTGGCTACACCTTC
CASISDFGGYTF
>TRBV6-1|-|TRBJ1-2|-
TGTGCCAGCAGTTATGTGCAGGGGAGTGGAGGCTACACCTTC
CASSYVQGSGGYTF
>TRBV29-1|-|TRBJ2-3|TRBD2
TGCAGCGCCGGACTAGCGCGTAGCACAGATACGCAGTATTTT
CSAGLARSTDTQYF